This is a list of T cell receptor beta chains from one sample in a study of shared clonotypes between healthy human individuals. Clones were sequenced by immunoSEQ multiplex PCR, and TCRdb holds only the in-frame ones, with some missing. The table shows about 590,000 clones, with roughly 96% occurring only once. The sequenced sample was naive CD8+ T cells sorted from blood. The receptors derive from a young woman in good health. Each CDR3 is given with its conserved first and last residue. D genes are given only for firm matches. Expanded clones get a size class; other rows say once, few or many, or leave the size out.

CASSLEGTGELFF	TGCGCCAGCAGCCTAGAAGGAACCGGGGAGCTGTTTTTT	NA	NA	TRBV4-1	TRBJ2-2	13
CASSLTGLARTGELFF	TGTGCCAGCAGCTTAACGGGACTAGCGAGAACCGGGGAGCTGTTTTTT	NA	TRBD2	TRBV7-9	TRBJ2-2	16
CATSSDGTGDEQFF	TGTGCCACCAGCAGCGACGGGACAGGGGATGAGCAGTTCTTC	NA	TRBD1	TRBV15	TRBJ2-1	14
CASSQISGNTIYF	TGCGCCAGCAGCCAAATTTCTGGAAACACCATATATTTT	once	NA	TRBV4-1	TRBJ1-3	13
CASTPNLQNTEAFF	TGTGCCAGCACCCCGAACCTTCAGAACACTGAAGCTTTCTTT	NA	NA	TRBV28	TRBJ1-1	14
CASSLGREGSNEQFF	TGTGCCAGCAGCTTAGGGCGGGAGGGGAGTAATGAGCAGTTCTTC	NA	TRBD2	TRBV7-6	TRBJ2-1	15
CASSYGTGAGYTF	TGTGCCAGCAGTTACGGGACCGGGGCTGGCTACACCTTC	NA	NA	TRBV6-6	TRBJ1-2	13
CASSEFPHEQFF	TGTGCCAGCAGTGAATTCCCCCATGAGCAGTTCTTC	NA	NA	TRBV2	TRBJ2-1	12
CASSQFTTETNEKLFF	TGCGCCAGCAGCCAATTTACAACAGAAACTAATGAAAAACTGTTTTTT	NA	NA	TRBV4-1	TRBJ1-4	16
CATSRERATNYGYTF	TGTGCCACCAGCAGAGAAAGGGCAACTAACTATGGCTACACCTTC	NA	NA	TRBV15	TRBJ1-2	15
CASSHLIRDGNEKLFF	TGCGCCAGCAGCCATCTAATCCGGGACGGTAATGAAAAACTGTTTTTT	NA	NA	TRBV4-1	TRBJ1-4	16
CASSPSGGSDEQYF	TGTGCCAGCAGCCCTAGCGGGGGTAGTGACGAGCAGTACTTC	NA	TRBD2	TRBV7-9	TRBJ2-7	14
CASSLGPGANTEAFF	TGCGCCAGCAGCTTGGGGCCAGGGGCGAACACTGAAGCTTTCTTT	NA	NA	TRBV5-1	TRBJ1-1	15
CASSVSGAASDTQYF	TGTGCCAGCAGCGTTTCGGGAGCGGCATCAGATACGCAGTATTTT	NA	NA	TRBV9	TRBJ2-3	15
CSGALPVGGEAFF	TGCAGCGGTGCCCTCCCGGTAGGGGGGGAAGCTTTCTTT	NA	NA	TRBV29-1	TRBJ1-1	13
CASSLTRGSTDTQYF	TGTGCCAGCAGCTTGACGCGGGGGAGCACAGATACGCAGTATTTT	once	TRBD2	TRBV11-2	TRBJ2-3	15
CASSRYGLAGGNSYNEQFF	TGTGCCAGCAGCCGGTACGGACTAGCGGGAGGGAACTCCTACAATGAGCAGTTCTTC	NA	TRBD2	TRBV7-3	TRBJ2-1	19
CSVEDLRRETQYF	TGCAGCGTTGAAGACCTAAGGCGAGAGACCCAGTACTTC	NA	NA	TRBV29-1	TRBJ2-5	13
CASSLVNGHTSYEQYF	TGTGCCAGCAGCTTAGTTAACGGCCACACGTCCTACGAGCAGTACTTC	NA	NA	TRBV11-2	TRBJ2-7	16
CASSVGPSTSALTYEQYF	TGTGCCAGCAGCGTAGGACCCTCTACTAGCGCTTTAACCTACGAGCAGTACTTC	NA	TRBD2	TRBV9	TRBJ2-7	18
CASSASPSGRDTQYF	TGTGCCAGCAGTGCCTCGCCATCGGGGAGGGATACGCAGTATTTT	NA	NA	TRBV6-4	TRBJ2-3	15
CASSLSGSYGYTF	TGTGCCAGCAGTTTGTCCGGGAGCTATGGCTACACCTTC	NA	NA	TRBV28	TRBJ1-2	13
CASSFSAGGLTDTQYF	TGTGCCAGCAGTTTTTCTGCGGGAGGTCTGACAGATACGCAGTATTTT	once	TRBD2	TRBV28	TRBJ2-3	16
CASSQFTGGTGELFF	TGCGCCAGCAGCCAATTTACCGGGGGCACCGGGGAGCTGTTTTTT	few	NA	TRBV4-1	TRBJ2-2	15
CASSPTENTGELFF	TGTGCCAGCAGCCCCACCGAGAACACCGGGGAGCTGTTTTTT	once	NA	TRBV4-2	TRBJ2-2	14
CASSLSFSGSSTDTQYF	TGTGCCAGCAGCTTGTCTTTTAGCGGGAGTAGCACAGATACGCAGTATTTT	NA	TRBD2	TRBV7-9	TRBJ2-3	17
CATSRDDRVYGNTIYF	TGTGCCACCAGCAGAGACGACAGGGTATACGGAAACACCATATATTTT	NA	TRBD1	TRBV15	TRBJ1-3	16
CASSQGGQGHLYGYTF	TGTGCCAGCAGCCAAGGCGGGCAGGGTCACCTCTATGGCTACACCTTC	NA	NA	TRBV14	TRBJ1-2	16
CASSETGLTYEQYF	TGTGCCAGCAGTGAGACAGGTCTAACCTACGAGCAGTACTTC	NA	NA	TRBV25-1	TRBJ2-7	14
CASRGEGETQYF	TGTGCCAGCCGGGGGGAGGGAGAGACCCAGTACTTC	NA	TRBD2	TRBV28	TRBJ2-5	12
CASSPSSEQFF	TGTGCCAGCAGTCCTTCATCCGAGCAGTTCTTC	NA	NA	TRBV7-9	TRBJ2-1	11
CASSIAVGQPQHF	TGTGCCAGTAGTATCGCGGTCGGTCAGCCCCAGCATTTT	NA	NA	TRBV19	TRBJ1-5	13
CATTAGQRSSTDTQYF	TGTGCCACTACAGCGGGACAGCGGTCTAGCACAGATACGCAGTATTTT	NA	NA	TRBV19	TRBJ2-3	16
CASSLRTGSLTEAFF	TGTGCCAGCAGCTTGCGTACAGGAAGTTTAACTGAAGCTTTCTTT	NA	NA	TRBV5-8	TRBJ1-1	15
CASSFTIGTGYEQYF	TGTGCCAGCAGCTTTACTATTGGGACAGGGTACGAGCAGTACTTC	NA	TRBD1	TRBV7-9	TRBJ2-7	15
CASREGGVTEAFF	TGTGCCAGCCGGGAAGGGGGCGTCACTGAAGCTTTCTTT	NA	TRBD1	TRBV5-4	TRBJ1-1	13
CASSTLGGENTEAFF	TGTGCCAGCAGTACGTTGGGCGGAGAAAACACTGAAGCTTTCTTT	NA	NA	TRBV28	TRBJ1-1	15
CASSLVGSGSAEQFF	TGTGCCAGCAGCTTAGTTGGTAGCGGGAGCGCTGAGCAGTTCTTC	NA	TRBD2	TRBV11-2	TRBJ2-1	15
CASSEAPVDPENYGYTF	TGTGCCAGCAGTGAAGCTCCCGTGGATCCCGAGAACTATGGCTACACCTTC	NA	NA	TRBV6-1	TRBJ1-2	17
CASSHGTGYGYTF	TGTGCCAGCAGTCACGGGACAGGCTATGGCTACACCTTC	NA	TRBD1	TRBV27	TRBJ1-2	13
CASSLVGLVGQNVTYEQYF	TGTGCCAGCAGCTTAGTAGGCCTCGTGGGGCAGAATGTAACCTACGAGCAGTACTTC	NA	NA	TRBV11-2	TRBJ2-7	19
CSVGVIGTEAFF	TGCAGCGTTGGGGTGATTGGCACTGAAGCTTTCTTT	NA	NA	TRBV29-1	TRBJ1-1	12
CASSENLVQGRATEAFF	TGTGCCAGCAGTGAAAATTTGGTGCAGGGTCGGGCCACTGAAGCTTTCTTT	NA	NA	TRBV6-1	TRBJ1-1	17
CASSLMGQEYNQPQHF	TGTGCCAGCAGCTTGATGGGACAAGAATACAATCAGCCCCAGCATTTT	NA	NA	TRBV5-6	TRBJ1-5	16
CASNQGGIYNEQFF	TGTGCCAGCAACCAAGGAGGGATATACAATGAGCAGTTCTTC	NA	NA	TRBV25-1	TRBJ2-1	14
CASTWDFGGELFF	TGTGCCAGCACGTGGGATTTTGGCGGGGAGCTGTTTTTT	NA	NA	TRBV28	TRBJ2-2	13
CASSQPLGRGTGELFF	TGCGCCAGCAGCCAGCCGCTCGGGAGGGGCACCGGGGAGCTGTTTTTT	NA	TRBD2	TRBV4-1	TRBJ2-2	16
CASSPSPSRYEQYF	TGTGCCAGCAGTCCCTCCCCCTCCAGGTACGAGCAGTACTTC	NA	NA	TRBV27	TRBJ2-7	14
CASMIAGGPYEQYF	TGTGCCAGCATGATAGCGGGAGGTCCCTACGAGCAGTACTTC	NA	TRBD2	TRBV27	TRBJ2-7	14
CASSLSPNTEAFF	TGTGCCAGCAGCTTGTCGCCGAACACTGAAGCTTTCTTT	NA	NA	TRBV5-8	TRBJ1-1	13
CASSLEGRDQPQHF	TGTGCCAGCAGTTTAGAGGGACGCGATCAGCCCCAGCATTTT	NA	NA	TRBV27	TRBJ1-5	14
CASREGHEQYF	TGTGCCAGCAGGGAAGGGCATGAGCAGTACTTC	NA	NA	TRBV2	TRBJ2-7	11
CASSQDSYQPQHF	TGTGCCAGCAGCCAAGACAGTTATCAGCCCCAGCATTTT	NA	NA	TRBV7-9	TRBJ1-5	13